The 4 T cell receptor beta chains listed next were all sequenced from one sample in a study of T cells after yellow fever vaccination. A single record per CDR3 protein comes from TCRdb applying MiXCR to the 5' RACE reads. Here the sample spans approximately 120,000 distinct CDR3 sequences, 7.5% to 10% being singletons. The sample consisted of CD8+ T cells sorted from PBMCs, taken on the day of the yellow fever booster vaccination. These receptors all come from a man between 18 and 35 years old who received the YFV17D yellow fever vaccine.

This chain links TRBV6-2 or TRBV6-3 with TRBJ2-7; D not resolved. CDR1 and CDR2 from the germline V gene are MNHEY and SVGEGT. Deletions cut 0 bases from V and 4 bases from J, with 22 bases between. This CDR3 is 18 amino acids long. CDR3 amino acids: CASSYSIHGRFIPYEQYF. CDR3 nucleotides: TGTGCCAGCAGTTACTCGATTCACGGCAGGTTCATCCCTTACGAGCAGTACTTC.

This clonotype was counted a few times. The J gene is TRBJ1-1, the V gene TRBV4-2; TRBD1 agrees at 8 bases. The CDR3 has 16 amino acids. Germline-derived CDR1 and CDR2 are LGHNA and YNFKEQ. Losses at the gene ends were 0 bases for V and 0 bases for J; bases not matched to a gene: 3. The CDR3: CASSQETGAMNTEAFF. The CDR3 region has the DNA TGTGCCAGCAGCCAAGAGACAGGGGCAATGAACACTGAAGCTTTCTTT.

This clonotype was seen more than once but under ten times. The CDR3 reads CSVETHEETDTQYF. The CDR3 DNA follows: TGCAGCGTTGAAACCCACGAGGAGACAGATACGCAGTATTTT. The V call is TRBV29-1, the J call TRBJ2-3; D remains ambiguous. CDR1 and CDR2 (germline): SQVTM, ANQGSEA. The V end lost 2 bases, the J end lost 3 bases, and 12 bases lay between the germline ends. There are 14 residues in the CDR3.

This clonotype has just a few counts. This chain connects TRBV20-1 to TRBJ1-1; D perhaps matches TRBD1 (5 bases). The CDR3 consists of 14 residues. V was clipped by 2 bases and J by 3 bases, with 13 bases between them. The germline gives CDR1 DFQATT, CDR2 SNEGSKA (reference sequence). The CDR3 DNA sequence: TGCAGTGCTAGAAGCTCAGGGACCGACACTGAAGCTTTCTTT. Translation gives CSARSSGTDTEAFF.